This paragraph covers one TCR beta chain sequence. Trimming stripped 6 bases from V and 1 base from J, with 8 bases between. The CDR3 is 13 residues long. Germline values: CDR1 KGHDR, CDR2 SFDVKD. This entry belongs to a study of T-cell memory formation after mild COVID-19. TCRdb re-called the 5' RACE reads with MiXCR, one entry per CDR3 protein. The repertoire holds about 400,000 distinct CDR3 sequences, about a sixth seen once, with 20% to 25% in the top ten. This chain links TRBV24-1 with TRBJ1-1; D is ambiguous. The sequence derives from a man aged 18 to 30 who had mild COVID-19 (a few samples of this study predate the infection). Cell type and time point are not known. Specimen: PBMCs or a T cell subset sorted from them (not recorded which). DNA for the CDR3: TGTGCCACCAGTCGGGAACCGAACACTGAAGCTTTCTTT. This codes for CATSREPNTEAFF.